The entry below describes one T cell receptor (beta chain). Antigen unknown. The sample comes from a study of T cell responses to AZD1222 COVID-19 vaccine. Study-wide results and caveats: It should be noted that donors were predominantly white British and more often female, and clonal diversity was possibly underestimated. Baseline seropositives among AZD1222 recipients totaled only six or seven. Spike-specific TCR repertoires showed rising breadth and depth after two AZD1222 doses. The study reported that nearly half of spike-specific TCRs target unmutated variant regions.

CDR1 is GTSNPN, CDR2 SVGIG, per germline (reference sequence). V was clipped by 2 bases and J by 0 bases, with 8 bases between them. The CDR3 has 15 amino acids. Assay: immunoSEQ multiplex PCR; the TCRdb copy retains only in-frame clones and omits some. This sample has more than 110,000 clones, with around 88% found just once. This chain uses TRBV30 with TRBJ1-6; D gene uncertain. Sequencing used peripheral blood, obtained on day 0 of AZD1222 vaccination. This sequence was found in an adult in good health. In DNA, the CDR3 is TGTGCCTGGAGTCCCCATTCCTCCTATAATTCACCCCTCCACTTT. Its protein product is CAWSPHSSYNSPLHF.